This TCR beta chain was found in a study of PD-L1 blockade in urothelial cancer (dated by TCRdb to the late 2010s). Notes on the research overall: Therapy was started in the mid-2010s for all patients, and atezolizumab 1,200 mg was administered intravenously every 3 weeks. TCR sequencing covered pretreatment tumor samples and matched, serially collected peripheral blood taken before and after atezolizumab treatment. Durable clinical benefit meant progression-free survival longer than 6 months, and TCR features were also tested against progression-free and overall survival. In the same patients, whole exome sequencing and RNA sequencing of pretreatment tumors were performed in addition to TCR sequencing. Patients had an ECOG performance status of 0 or 1 and had received between 0 and 3 prior chemotherapy regimens. Nine patients achieved durable clinical benefit and about 22 did not. The study was an exploratory multi-omic analysis of somatic, immune and clinical correlates of response to PD-L1 blockade with atezolizumab in urothelial cancer. Under 30 patients had pretreatment blood TCR-seq, some 25 had at least one posttreatment blood collection, and some 25 had tumor TCR-seq. Blood samples gave median yields of roughly 150,000 T cells and some 80,000 unique TCRs, along with a median clonality of about 0.084. Blood samples were analyzed 3 weeks after the start of treatment (second dose) and 6 weeks after the start of treatment. About nine tenths of the roughly 29 patients were identified as males with urothelial cancer of bladder origin, and a prior smoking history was reported by 18 of 29 patients.

Explained via the paper, the time point label denotes: peripheral blood 6 weeks after treatment start. The cohort comprised fewer than 35 patients with locally advanced or metastatic urothelial carcinoma treated at Memorial Sloan Kettering on a trial protocol. Peripheral blood mononuclear cells were collected from each patient pretreatment and during treatment, giving between 1 and 8 total time points per patient. The Qiagen DNeasy Blood extraction kit was used to purify genomic DNA from total PBMCs and from tumor samples. PBMCs were collected pretreatment and during treatment and were isolated and stored as previously described. This clone was picked up one time. This receptor's antigen is unknown. No much larger clonotype is one base removed from it; base qualities were not supplied. General findings and caveats noted by the study authors: Among patients with durable benefit, tumor-associated TCR clones showed greater expansion in peripheral blood 3 weeks after treatment started (n ≈ 20, p = 0.022). A pretreatment peripheral blood TCR clonality below the median was linked to improved progression-free and overall survival. Because the sample size was small (n ≈ 30) and many of the analyses were exploratory, the results are meant to be hypothesis-generating.

To estimate absolute template abundance from read counts, synthetic TCR analog templates were spiked into each PCR. TCRbeta CDR3 regions were amplified from genomic DNA with bias-controlled V and J gene primers using the immunoSEQ assay. Rearranged TCRbeta segments were sequenced at approximately 20X coverage. In the source study's methods: Sequencing errors were corrected by clustering, and CDR3s were annotated against IMGT so that V, D and J genes could be assigned. Downstream analyses used only productive TCRbeta rearrangements and left out out-of-frame or stop-codon sequences. Clonality was calculated as one minus the Shannon entropy normalized by the log of the number of unique productive sequences. Clones differing between time points or between blood and tumor were identified by Fisher's exact test with Benjamini-Hochberg correction at adjusted p below 0.01. In TCRdb, the immuneACCESS table is reduced to in-frame sequences with V and J assigned. These tables do not hold every clone; where another copy was compared, an unresolved V gene accounts for under half, and the others remain unexplained. V, J and clone size are those of that table, while D and trimming were read from the DNA. This sample has 35,000 to 40,000 clones in its table, and less than 90% of those were observed once. 24% of the sample comes from the top ten.

As encoded in the germline V gene, CDR1 is SGHRS while CDR2 is YFSETQ. Between the V and J ends, shortened by 0 bases and 0 bases respectively, the junction contains 21 bases. The CDR3 sequence holds 19 residues, the cysteine and phenylalanine included. The kept DNA is CDR3 alone, 57 bases in frame from the first base. This sequence uses TRBV5-1 and TRBJ1-2; the D gene is not confidently resolved. The material sequenced was PBMCs, taken around atezolizumab (anti-PD-L1) treatment. The receptor was derived from a man aged 60 to 69 with urothelial cancer. Read as DNA, the sequence is TGCGCCAGCAGCTTGGGCAACGGACGAGGGCGTGGGGCTAACTATGGCTACACCTTC. Its amino acids are CASSLGNGRGRGANYGYTF.